Below, 30 T cell receptor beta chains from the same sample are listed, as sequenced in a study of blood T cells in healthy people across ages. Sample-barcoded 5' priming and a J-beta primer mix drove a second PCR of about 6 to 12 cycles. TCRdb passed the 5' RACE reads through MiXCR, listing each CDR3 protein once. The sample lists about 620,000 distinct CDR3 sequences, around 20% occurring once. The sample consisted of blood. The receptors originated from a man aged 65 to 85 in good health.

V and J are TRBV9 and TRBJ1-3; no reliable D call. The CDR3 is 16 residues long. The V end lost 3 bases, the J end lost 0 bases, and 13 bases lay between the germline ends. Germline V gene sequence: CDR1 SGDLS, CDR2 YYNGEE. The DNA of the CDR3 is TGTGCCAGCAGCGGACATTTGGGAAACTCTGGAAACACCATATATTTT. Translated, it gives CASSGHLGNSGNTIYF.

In this sample, this clonotype turned up a few times. The V gene is TRBV6-2 or TRBV6-3, the J gene TRBJ2-4; D gene ambiguous. Germline loops: CDR1 MNHEY, CDR2 SVGEGT. CDR3 length equals 16 residues. V was shortened by 2 bases and J by 0 bases, with 11 bases between the two germline ends. CDR3 sequence (DNA): TGTGCCAGCAGTTACAGGGAAACAATAGCCAAAAACATTCAGTACTTC. Translating it yields CASSYRETIAKNIQYF.

This clonotype showed up just a few times. The DNA for the CDR3 is TGCGCCAGCTACCCCCAGGACAGGGGTTACGAGCAGTACTTC. Amino acid sequence: CASYPQDRGYEQYF. The chain links TRBV4-1 to TRBJ2-7; 9 bases map to TRBD1. V trimming: 8 bases; J trimming: 4 bases; junction bases outside the gene matches: 9. Germline CDR1 and CDR2: MGHRA and YSYEKL. This CDR3 has 14 residues.

The rearrangement links TRBV6-6 to TRBJ1-5; TRBD1 agrees at 12 bases. Germline CDR1 and CDR2: MNHNY and SVGAGI (reference sequence). V was clipped by 7 bases and J by 6 bases; unmatched bases: 4. This CDR3 has 14 residues. In DNA, the CDR3 is TGTGCCAGCACCGGGACAGGGGGCATTCAGCCCCAGCATTTT. It is translated as CASTGTGGIQPQHF.

This sequence joins TRBV6-2 or TRBV6-3 and TRBJ2-5; TRBD2 agrees at 11 bases. Germline V gene lookup returns CDR1 MNHEY and CDR2 SVGEGT. V shed 0 bases and J 5 bases; nucleotides not matched to a gene: 8. CDR3 length equals 17 residues. The CDR3 DNA reads as TGTGCCAGCAGTTACTCTCTAGCGGGAGGTTTCGTGGAGACCCAGTACTTC. It yields the protein CASSYSLAGGFVETQYF.

The V gene is TRBV2, the J gene TRBJ2-5; D may be TRBD2 (6 bases). Germline values: CDR1 SNHLY, CDR2 FYNNEI. The CDR3 consists of 16 residues. V lost 3 bases and J lost 3, with 17 bases in between. The CDR3: CASSDPGTPREETQYF. CDR3 DNA: TGTGCCAGCAGTGACCCCGGGACTCCAAGGGAAGAGACCCAGTACTTC.

This clonotype was recorded many times. The chain is built from TRBV20-1 and TRBJ2-7; a possible D gene is TRBD2 (6 bases). CDR3 size: 13 residues. Germline-derived CDR1 and CDR2 are DFQATT and SNEGSKA (reference sequence). The V end was cut by 3 bases, the J end by 2 bases, with 11 bases between. CDR3 sequence reads: CSASRDSPYEQYF. CDR3 bases: TGCAGTGCTAGCCGGGACTCCCCCTACGAGCAGTACTTC.

Regarding this clonotype: As the CDR3 is not closed by the conserved phenylalanine or tryptophan, this likely results from a read error. The chain employs TRBV30 and TRBJ1-5; 9 bases map to TRBD1. The CDR3 is made up of 17 amino acids. The ends lost 2 bases at V and 0 bases at J; junction bases unmatched: 8. CDR1 and CDR2 (germline): GTSNPN, SVGIG (reference sequence). The chain's CDR3 is CAWSRWTGDYSNQPQHL. The CDR3 region has the DNA TGTGCCTGGAGTAGATGGACAGGGGATTATAGCAATCAGCCCCAGCATCTT.

This clonotype has only a few counts. The chain is built from TRBV7-2 and TRBJ1-5, with D uncertain. This CDR3 contains 12 residues. Trimming cost V 5 bases and J 3 bases, with 5 bases left between them. The germline gives CDR1 SGHTA, CDR2 FQGNSA. CDR3 DNA: TGTGCCAGCAGCACCTTCAATCAGCCCCAGCATTTT. Protein: CASSTFNQPQHF.

V is TRBV29-1 and J is TRBJ2-4; no reliable D call. Germline values: CDR1 SQVTM, CDR2 ANQGSEA. The V and J ends lost 1 base and 9 bases respectively, with 13 bases between them. CDR3 length: 13 residues. CDR3 sequence reads: CSVEGVGSGIQYF. The CDR3 region has the DNA TGCAGCGTTGAAGGGGTGGGATCGGGCATTCAGTACTTC.

The chain couples TRBV6-5 to TRBJ2-1; TRBD2 matches at 8 bases. The CDR3 has 15 amino acids. Germline loops: CDR1 MNHEY, CDR2 SVGAGI. Trimming at V came to 5 bases and at J to 6 bases, leaving 9 bases not matched to a gene. The CDR3 sequence is CASSPQAGVRNEQFF. The CDR3 DNA sequence: TGTGCCAGCAGTCCGCAAGCGGGAGTTCGCAATGAGCAGTTCTTC.

The sample holds a few counts of this clonotype. This chain joins TRBV7-2 and TRBJ2-7; the D is unclear. V shed 0 bases and J shed 4 bases, with 13 bases lying between them. CDR3 size: 15 residues. The germline V gene encodes CDR1 SGHTA and CDR2 FQGNSA. CDR3 in DNA: TGTGCCAGCAGCTTAGCGCTGGCAGCTTCGTACGAGCAGTACTTC. Translating it yields CASSLALAASYEQYF.

The V call is TRBV5-5, the J call TRBJ2-1; D unclear. V was trimmed by 6 bases and J by 7 bases, leaving 17 bases between them. The CDR3 contains 14 residues. Germline V lookup: CDR1 SGHKS, CDR2 YYEKEE (reference sequence). Here the CDR3 reads CASTAQATLNEQFF. In nucleotides, the CDR3 is TGTGCCAGCACCGCCCAGGCCACACTGAATGAGCAGTTCTTC.

The chain employs TRBV9 and TRBJ1-3; D unclear. The CDR3 is 14 amino acids. V shed 4 bases and J shed 4 bases, with 12 bases lying between them. Per germline, CDR1 SGDLS and CDR2 YYNGEE. The CDR3 reads CASSPPAGGNTIYF. The CDR3 coding sequence is TGTGCCAGCAGCCCACCGGCGGGAGGAAACACCATATATTTT.

Only a few counts were recorded for this clonotype. This rearrangement joins TRBV12-3 or TRBV12-4 to TRBJ2-5, with D unclear. With the DNA end fitting TRBJ2-1 better, the J assignment may be wrong. The CDR3 covers 12 residues. The CDR3 spells CASSLAAFGQFF. CDR3 DNA: TGTGCCAGCAGTTTAGCGGCTTTCGGGCAGTTCTTC.

This rearrangement joins TRBV29-1 to TRBJ2-1, with a weak D call TRBD2 (6 bases). The CDR3 runs 11 residues. Germline V gene data show CDR1 as SQVTM and CDR2 as ANQGSEA. V was trimmed by 4 bases and J by 12 bases, leaving 13 bases between them. The CDR3 is CSVGGESGQFF. The CDR3 nucleotides are TGCAGCGTTGGGGGGGAGAGTGGGCAGTTCTTC.

The V and J genes are TRBV21-1 and TRBJ2-7; TRBD1, the table's D call, was not compared with the DNA. TRBV21-1 corresponds to a pseudogene. The CDR3 sequence is 17 residues long. The CDR3 DNA is TGTGCCAGCAGCAAAGAATCAATCGTACTAGCAGGGGGCGAGCAGTACTTC. This encodes CASSKESIVLAGGEQYF.

The rearrangement links TRBV9 to TRBJ1-2; D is perhaps TRBD1 (5 bases). Germline lookup yields CDR1 SGDLS and CDR2 YYNGEE. The CDR3 consists of 16 residues. V dropped 2 bases and J dropped 8 bases, with 22 bases sitting between them. The CDR3 bases are TGTGCCAGCAGCGTGCACAGAACGGACCCCAGGGAGGGCTACACCTTC. It translates to CASSVHRTDPREGYTF. Using reference TRBV9 and TRBJ1-2 for the parts outside the CDR3, the full variable domain is DSGVTQTPKHLITATGQRVTLRCSPRSGDLSVYWYQQSLDQGLQFLIQYYNGEERAKGNILERFSAQQFPDLHSELNLSSLELGDSALYFCASSVHRTDPREGYTFGSGTRLTVV.

This clonotype has just a few counts. The chain carries TRBV27 and TRBJ2-1; a possible D gene is TRBD2 (6 bases). Trimming removed 3 bases from V and 5 bases from J, with 14 bases in between. The length of the CDR3 is 15 residues. Looked up from germline, CDR1 is MNHEY and CDR2 is SMNVEV (reference sequence). Here the CDR3 reads CASSFPSAGHNEQFF. The DNA of the CDR3 is TGTGCCAGCAGTTTTCCCAGTGCGGGACACAATGAGCAGTTCTTC.

This clonotype was picked up a small number of times. A read error may account for a junction end that differs from germline. The chain has TRBV5-8 and TRBJ1-1; D remains ambiguous. This CDR3 spans 14 amino acids. In germline, CDR1 is SGHTS, CDR2 YDEGEE. CDR3: CASSPIHTNAEAFF. In nucleotides, the CDR3 is TGTGCCAGCAGCCCCATTCACACGAACGCTGAAGCTTTCTTT.

This clonotype was counted a few times. V gene TRBV12-3 or TRBV12-4 combines with J gene TRBJ2-1; D is unresolved. The CDR3 runs to 16 residues. The V end was cut by 3 bases, the J end by 0 bases, with 12 bases between. The CDR3 DNA reads as TGTGCCAGCAGTTTCCCGGGCCAAAGCTCCTACAATGAGCAGTTCTTC. As protein: CASSFPGQSSYNEQFF.

This clonotype was seen at least ten times. The chain combines TRBV6-2 or TRBV6-3 with TRBJ2-1, with 10 bases aligning to TRBD1. The J segment lost 8 bases and the V segment lost 6 bases, leaving 7 bases of the junction unmatched. The CDR3 extends over 14 amino acids. CDR1 is MNHEY, CDR2 SVGEGT, per germline. CDR3 residues: CASRPGQGSYEQFF. The CDR3 region has the DNA TGTGCCAGCAGACCGGGACAGGGGAGTTATGAGCAGTTCTTC.

This clonotype was recorded once. The chain employs TRBV20-1 and TRBJ2-1; the match to TRBD2 covers 8 bases. V was pared by 1 base and J by 4 bases, with 6 bases of the junction left unmatched. CDR1 is DFQATT, CDR2 SNEGSKA, per germline (reference sequence). The CDR3 length is 15 residues. CDR3 DNA: TGCAGTGCTAGAGGGGCACTAGCGGAATACAATGAGCAGTTCTTC. It is translated as CSARGALAEYNEQFF.

This clonotype was seen only a few times. The J gene is TRBJ2-7, the V gene TRBV20-1; 7 positions match TRBD1. The germline V gene encodes CDR1 DFQATT and CDR2 SNEGSKA (reference sequence). V was pared by 2 bases and J by 4 bases, with 5 bases of the junction left unmatched. This CDR3 is 13 amino acids long. CDR3 bases: TGCAGTGCTAGACCTCCGGACAGGTACGAGCAGTACTTC. Amino acid sequence: CSARPPDRYEQYF.

This clonotype was seen a few times. The chain employs TRBV20-1 and TRBJ2-1, with D unclear. Germline CDR1 is DFQATT and CDR2 is SNEGSKA (reference sequence). The CDR3 is 15 amino acids. Trimming removed 1 base at V and 0 bases at J, with 10 bases between. As DNA, the CDR3 is TGCAGTGCTAGAGTGGCGGTAAGCTCCTACAATGAGCAGTTCTTC. It codes for CSARVAVSSYNEQFF.

The rearrangement uses TRBV7-9 and TRBJ2-5, with 7 nucleotides matching TRBD1. Per germline, CDR1 SEHNR and CDR2 FQNEAQ (reference sequence). The junction had 6 bases not matched to a gene; V was cut back by 6 bases and J by 2 bases. This CDR3 is built from 14 residues. CDR3 residues: CASRPTGVQETQYF. DNA for the CDR3: TGTGCCAGCAGACCTACAGGGGTGCAAGAGACCCAGTACTTC. Variable domain in full (rest from reference TRBV7-9 and TRBJ2-5): DTGVSQNPRHKITKRGQNVTFRCDPISEHNRLYWYRQTLGQGPEFLTYFQNEAQLEKSRLLSDRFSAERPKGSFSTLEIQRTEQGDSAMYLCASRPTGVQETQYFGPGTRLLVL.

The chain employs TRBV12-3 or TRBV12-4 and TRBJ2-7, with D possibly called TRBD1 or TRBD2 (6 bases each). The closer fit of TRBJ2-5 to the DNA end suggests the J call may be wrong. The CDR3 loop spans 15 amino acids. CDR3 sequence reads: CASSLAPGGGETQYF. The CDR3 nucleotides read TGTGCCAGCAGTTTAGCGCCTGGAGGGGGTGAGACCCAGTACTTC.

This chain uses TRBV5-1 with TRBJ2-1; D is unclear. CDR3 length: 13 amino acids. V gave up 2 bases and J gave up 4 bases, with 7 bases separating them. CDR1 SGHRS and CDR2 YFSETQ come from the germline V gene. The DNA of the CDR3 is TGCGCCAGCAGCTTCGAACGGTACAATGAGCAGTTCTTC. Translated, it gives CASSFERYNEQFF. Full variable domain (outside the CDR3, taken from reference TRBV5-1 and TRBJ2-1): KAGVTQTPRYLIKTRGQQVTLSCSPISGHRSVSWYQQTPGQGLQFLFEYFSETQRNKGNFPGRFSGRQFSNSRSEMNVSTLELGDSALYLCASSFERYNEQFFGPGTRLTVL.

V and J are TRBV20-1 and TRBJ2-7, with D hard to call. Deletions cut 8 bases from V and 5 bases from J, with 16 bases between. The CDR3 is 12 amino acids. Germline lookup yields CDR1 DFQATT and CDR2 SNEGSKA (reference sequence). Here the CDR3 DNA reads TGCAGTAAACTTGGAGAAGGCAACGAGCAGTACTTC. It translates to CSKLGEGNEQYF.

This clonotype has ten or more counts. The V and J genes are TRBV5-1 and TRBJ2-3; 7 nucleotides match TRBD1. This CDR3 is 14 amino acids long. Germline lookup yields CDR1 SGHRS and CDR2 YFSETQ. V lost 4 bases to trimming and J lost 0 bases; unmatched junction nucleotides: 2. The CDR3 here is CASSQDRSTDTQYF. Written as DNA, the CDR3 is TGCGCCAGCAGCCAGGACAGGAGCACAGATACGCAGTATTTT. The full variable domain, its missing parts supplied by reference TRBV5-1 and TRBJ2-3, is KAGVTQTPRYLIKTRGQQVTLSCSPISGHRSVSWYQQTPGQGLQFLFEYFSETQRNKGNFPGRFSGRQFSNSRSEMNVSTLELGDSALYLCASSQDRSTDTQYFGPGTRLTVL.